This T cell receptor (beta chain) emerged from a study of blood T cells in healthy people across ages. Through a sample-barcoded 5' primer and a J-beta primer mix, a second PCR was run for roughly 7 to 12 cycles. From the 5' RACE reads, TCRdb called clonotypes with MiXCR, one entry per CDR3 protein. Among fewer than 1,200,000 distinct CDR3 sequences listed, around 25% were seen once. This clonotype was recorded at least ten times. CDR3 length: 13 amino acids. The J segment lost 2 bases and the V segment lost 5 bases, leaving 2 bases of the junction unmatched. These data were also reused for a study on T cells of mothers and their children.

The TCR originated in a girl aged 2 to 9 in good health. The sequenced sample consisted of blood. The rearrangement links TRBV12-3 or TRBV12-4 to TRBJ2-5; 7 bases line up with TRBD2. The CDR3 DNA sequence: TGTGCCAGCAGTAAGGGAGGGCAAGAGACCCAGTACTTC. Amino acid sequence: CASSKGGQETQYF.